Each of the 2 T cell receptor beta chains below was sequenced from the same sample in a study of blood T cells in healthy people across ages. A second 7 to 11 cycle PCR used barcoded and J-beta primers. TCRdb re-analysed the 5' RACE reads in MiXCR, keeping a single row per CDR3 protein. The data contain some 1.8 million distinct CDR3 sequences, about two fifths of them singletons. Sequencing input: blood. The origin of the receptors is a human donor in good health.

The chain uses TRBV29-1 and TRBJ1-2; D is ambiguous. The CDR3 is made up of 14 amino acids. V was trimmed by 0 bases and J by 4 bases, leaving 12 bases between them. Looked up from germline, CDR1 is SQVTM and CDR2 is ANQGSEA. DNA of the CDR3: TGCAGCGTTGAAGATCCGGTCAGAGCCTATGGCTACACCTTC. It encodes CSVEDPVRAYGYTF.

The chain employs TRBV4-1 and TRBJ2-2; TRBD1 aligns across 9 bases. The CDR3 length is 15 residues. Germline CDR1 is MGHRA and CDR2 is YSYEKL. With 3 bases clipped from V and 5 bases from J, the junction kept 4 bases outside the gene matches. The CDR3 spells CASSHPDRGTGELFF. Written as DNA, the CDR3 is TGCGCCAGCAGCCACCCAGACAGGGGGACCGGGGAGCTGTTTTTT.